This TCR beta chain was retrieved from a study of shared clonotypes between healthy human individuals. Study information: Donor composition was a couple of women and three men, aged 18 to 49. Study-wide findings and caveats: Donors were few, which limited the genetic and exposure-history diversity represented.

CD4+ cells underwent separation, giving CD45RA+ naive and CD45RA-negative memory subsets. Regarding this clone: The antigen remains undetermined. Other DNA sequences in this specimen translate into the identical CDR3.

Per the authors' pipeline: For the immunoSEQ data, sequences were junction-only without quality scores, so filtering differed. Profiled with immunoSEQ multiplex PCR; TCRdb holds only in-frame clones, not every one. D and trimming come from the DNA, and the V and J calls and clone size come from that table. The sample holds roughly 1,600,000 clones, approximately 98.5% seen once. Between the trimmed V and J ends, which lost 4 bases and 3 bases, there was a span of 8 bases. The CDR3 is 12 amino acids. Germline CDR1 reads SGHNT; CDR2 reads YYREEE (reference sequence). The TCR was taken from a man aged 30 to 45 in good health. The specimen was naive CD4+ T cells sorted from blood. Subset specified: CD45RA+ positively selected. The J gene is TRBJ2-7, the V gene TRBV5-4; D gene ambiguous. The CDR3 DNA follows: TGTGCCAGCAGCCGCGCCAACTACGAGCAGTACTTC. Its translation is CASSRANYEQYF.